These 19 T cell receptor beta chains share one sample of origin, sequenced in a study of blood T cell repertoires in COVID-19. Produced via immunoSEQ multiplex PCR; TCRdb's table is partial and in-frame only. The sample contains tens of thousands of clones, around 89% of which appear only once. The sample comprised peripheral blood. These receptor sequences come from an elderly woman with active COVID-19.

As DNA, the CDR3 is TGTGCCAGCAGGAAAGGACTAGCGGGACCTTCAGATACGCAGTATTTT. Its protein product is CASRKGLAGPSDTQYF. The chain joins TRBV2 to TRBJ2-3; 12 bases line up with TRBD2. The germline V gene has CDR1 SNHLY and CDR2 FYNNEI. The junction had 8 bases not matched to a gene; V was cut back by 6 bases and J by 4 bases. The CDR3 is 16 amino acids.

The J gene is TRBJ2-5, the V gene TRBV18, with 7 bases fitting TRBD1. V dropped 3 bases and J dropped 4; count of bases not matched to a gene: 8. CDR1 is KGHSH, CDR2 LQKENI, per germline. The CDR3 runs to 15 residues. The CDR3: CASSPLRDRGETQYF. The DNA of the CDR3 is TGTGCCAGCTCACCTCTCCGGGACAGAGGAGAGACCCAGTACTTC.

The genes are TRBV18 and TRBJ2-7, with 7 bases fitting TRBD1. CDR1 and CDR2 (germline): KGHSH, LQKENI. The V segment lost 9 bases and the J segment 4 bases; nucleotides outside the gene matches: 6. The CDR3 is 12 residues long. CDR3 sequence reads: CASTGDRYEQYF. The CDR3 DNA reads TGTGCCAGTACAGGGGATAGGTACGAGCAGTACTTC.

This rearrangement joins TRBV29-1 to TRBJ2-1; 8 bases are a match to TRBD2. V lost 3 bases and J lost 8; bases outside the gene matches: 12. The CDR3 spans 15 residues. Germline V lookup: CDR1 SQVTM, CDR2 ANQGSEA. The CDR3 spells CSVEEGFNGGDEQFF. For the CDR3, the DNA is TGCAGCGTTGAGGAAGGGTTCAACGGGGGGGATGAGCAGTTCTTC.

The genes are TRBV6-1 and TRBJ2-3; 12 nucleotides agree with TRBD1. After removal of 0 bases from V and 7 bases from J, the junction contained 8 bases not matched to a gene. Germline CDR1 and CDR2: MNHNS and SASEGT. This CDR3 is built from 17 residues. In nucleotides, the CDR3 is TGTGCCAGCAGTGAAGCGCGAGGGGACAGGGGGCCCTATACGCAGTATTTT. It codes for CASSEARGDRGPYTQYF.

The chain has TRBV27 and TRBJ2-7; the match to TRBD2 covers 8 bases. V was pared by 6 bases and J by 3 bases, with 4 bases of the junction left unmatched. Germline V gives CDR1 MNHEY, CDR2 SMNVEV (reference sequence). The CDR3 totals 13 residues. Written as DNA, the CDR3 is TGTGCCAGCAGCAGGCGGGAGGACTACGAGCAGTACTTC. It is translated as CASSRREDYEQYF.

The chain has TRBV21-1 and TRBJ2-3; the table calls TRBD2, which could not be checked here. TRBV21-1 is termed a pseudogene. The CDR3 totals 17 residues. The CDR3 reads CASSKARVAGAHRYAVF. The CDR3 coding sequence is TGTGCCAGCAGCAAAGCGCGGGTAGCTGGAGCCCACAGATACGCAGTATTT.

The V and J genes are TRBV28 and TRBJ1-1, with 7 nucleotides matching TRBD1. V lost 5 bases and J lost 0; bases outside the gene matches: 6. The CDR3 loop spans 15 amino acids. Germline loops: CDR1 MDHEN, CDR2 SYDVKM. CDR3 DNA: TGTGCCAGCAGTCAACCACAGGGGATGAACACTGAAGCTTTCTTT. Its translation is CASSQPQGMNTEAFF.

The chain carries TRBV5-4 and TRBJ2-3, with 8 bases identical to TRBD1. Germline V gene lookup returns CDR1 SGHNT and CDR2 YYREEE (reference sequence). This CDR3 region has 16 residues. V trimming: 4 bases; J trimming: 7 bases; junction bases outside the gene matches: 14. The CDR3 reads CASSPPRDRPQHTQYF. Here the CDR3 DNA reads TGTGCCAGCAGCCCACCCCGGGACAGGCCACAACATACGCAGTATTTT.

In this sample, this clone turned up once. V usage is TRBV7-9 and J usage is TRBJ2-6; D may be TRBD1 (5 bases). The V end lost 4 bases, the J end lost 7 bases, and 8 bases lay between the germline ends. CDR1 and CDR2 (germline): SEHNR, FQNEAQ (reference sequence). The CDR3 is made up of 13 amino acids. This chain's CDR3 is CASSSTAANVLTF. The CDR3 coding sequence is TGTGCCAGCAGCTCGACAGCAGCCAACGTCCTGACTTTC.

This chain links TRBV25-1 with TRBJ1-5; D is uncertain. Per the germline V gene, CDR1 is MGHDK and CDR2 is SYGVNS. The germline V and J ends were trimmed by 5 bases and 2 bases, with 4 bases remaining between them. The CDR3 consists of 12 residues. This CDR3 is CASSRGNQPQHF. CDR3 in DNA: TGTGCCAGCAGTCGGGGCAATCAGCCCCAGCATTTT.

J is TRBJ2-2 and V is TRBV4-3; D not certain. The ends were cut back, 0 bases at V and 6 bases at J, with 17 bases in the middle. Germline CDR1 and CDR2: LGHNA and YSLEER. This CDR3 is 17 amino acids long. CDR3 bases: TGCGCCAGCAGCCAAGAGGAAAAGAGGAATGTCCCCGGGGAGCTGTTTTTT. It encodes CASSQEEKRNVPGELFF.

The chain joins TRBV20-1 to TRBJ2-3; perhaps TRBD1 as D (6 bases). Germline values: CDR1 DFQATT, CDR2 SNEGSKA (reference sequence). CDR3 length equals 11 residues. Trimming removed 3 bases at V and 6 bases at J, with 7 bases between. For the CDR3, the DNA is TGCAGTGCTAGCAGGGGTGATACGCAGTATTTT. It specifies CSASRGDTQYF.

The CDR3, as DNA: TGTGCCAGCAGCTCGGGACTAGCGGGCACAGATACGCAGTATTTT. This gives the protein CASSSGLAGTDTQYF. The chain has TRBV11-2 and TRBJ2-3; 11 bases fit TRBD2. This CDR3 region has 15 residues. V shed 4 bases, J shed 1 base, and the junction held 1 base outside the gene matches. Germline lookup yields CDR1 SGHAT and CDR2 FQNNGV.

This chain joins TRBV3-1 (or the pseudogene TRBV3-2) and TRBJ2-3; 10 bases agree with TRBD2. The junction had 2 bases not matched to a gene; V was cut back by 1 base and J by 1 base. The CDR3 loop spans 16 amino acids. Germline values: CDR1 LGHDT, CDR2 YNNKEL (reference sequence). CDR3 protein: CASSQGTSGGTDTQYF. CDR3 bases: TGTGCCAGCAGCCAAGGAACTAGCGGGGGCACAGATACGCAGTATTTT.

This clone came up once. The rearrangement uses TRBV28 and TRBJ2-7, with 9 bases that match TRBD1. V lost 5 bases and J lost 4; bases outside the gene matches: 9. This CDR3 is 15 amino acids long. CDR1 and CDR2 (germline): MDHEN, SYDVKM. CDR3 protein: CASSPARDRDYEQYF. In nucleotides, the CDR3 is TGTGCCAGCAGTCCGGCCCGGGACAGGGATTACGAGCAGTACTTC.

This rearrangement joins TRBV6-5 to TRBJ2-1; 14 nucleotides match TRBD2. Germline V CDR1 and CDR2: MNHEY, SVGAGI. This CDR3 region has 15 residues. J was trimmed by 12 bases and V by 2 bases; bases with no gene match: 6. CDR3 loop: CASSYGTSGSQGQFF. Written as DNA, the CDR3 is TGTGCCAGCAGTTACGGGACTAGCGGGAGTCAGGGGCAGTTCTTC.

CDR3 coding DNA: TGTGCCAGCAGCCAATACTCGGGTAGTGTGACCCAGTACTTC. Translated, it gives CASSQYSGSVTQYF. This chain uses TRBV14 with TRBJ2-5; D unclear. The germline V gene has CDR1 SGHDN and CDR2 FVKESK. Trimming pared 2 bases from V and 7 bases from J, leaving 14 bases between. This CDR3 region has 14 residues.

The CDR3 sequence is CASSLSRAPGGETQYF. CDR3 DNA sequence: TGTGCCAGCAGCTTAAGCCGGGCCCCCGGAGGGGAGACCCAGTACTTC. The V and J genes are TRBV5-4 and TRBJ2-5, with D perhaps TRBD2 (6 bases). The CDR3 covers 16 residues. V was cut by 2 bases and J by 5 bases, with 19 bases left in between. Germline lookup yields CDR1 SGHNT and CDR2 YYREEE (reference sequence).